This T cell receptor (beta chain) was profiled in a study of T cell responses to AZD1222 COVID-19 vaccine. Findings of the study overall: Repertoires were obtained only post-peak T cell response. Spike-wide vaccine-associated CD4 TCRs dominated at 160-218 and 743-854. Females outnumbered males among donors, who were mostly white British; clonal diversity was possibly underestimated.

Profiled with immunoSEQ multiplex PCR; TCRdb holds only in-frame clones, not every one. The sample has about 110,000 clones, 70% to 90% seen once; the top ten hold 15%. Concerning this clone itself: The antigen is not known.

After removal of 7 bases from V and 2 bases from J, the junction contained 11 bases not matched to a gene. CDR1 and CDR2 from the germline V gene are GTSNPN and SVGIG (reference sequence). The CDR3 has 15 residues. The chain employs TRBV30 and TRBJ1-3; 7 bases align to TRBD1. The specimen was peripheral blood, collected 28 days after the second AZD1222 dose. The origin of this receptor is an adult who received the AZD1222 COVID-19 vaccine. The CDR3 DNA follows: TGTGCCTTCCGTGAGACAGGGATCACTGGAAACACCATATATTTT. Protein product: CAFRETGITGNTIYF.